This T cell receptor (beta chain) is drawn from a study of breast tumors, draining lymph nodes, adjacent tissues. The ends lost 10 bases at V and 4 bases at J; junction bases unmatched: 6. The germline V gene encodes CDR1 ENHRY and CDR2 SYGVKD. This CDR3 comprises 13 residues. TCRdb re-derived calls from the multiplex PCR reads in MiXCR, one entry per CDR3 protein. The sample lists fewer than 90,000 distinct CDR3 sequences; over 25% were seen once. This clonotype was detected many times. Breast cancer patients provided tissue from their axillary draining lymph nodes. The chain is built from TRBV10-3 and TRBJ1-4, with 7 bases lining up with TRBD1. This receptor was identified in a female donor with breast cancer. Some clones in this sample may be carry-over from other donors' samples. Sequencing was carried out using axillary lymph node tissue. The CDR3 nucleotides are TGTGCCACCACAGGGGACCTTAATGAAAAACTGTTTTTT. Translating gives CATTGDLNEKLFF.